The source of this T cell receptor (beta chain) is a study of radiotherapy plus CTLA-4 blockade in lung cancer. The table came from immunoSEQ multiplex PCR; TCRdb's copy has only in-frame clones and leaves some out. The sample includes about 39,000 clones, 75% to 85% seen only once; the top ten take less than 25%. This clone has a handful of counts. This TCR was sampled from a human donor with non-small cell lung cancer that progressed on radiotherapy plus ipilimumab. Here the sequenced sample was peripheral blood, taken from a patient treated with radiotherapy plus ipilimumab.

The CDR3 nucleotides are TGTGCCAGCAGCTTATTCGTCGGGGGAGACTACAATGAGCAGTTCTTC. Encoded protein: CASSLFVGGDYNEQFF. This chain uses TRBV7-3 with TRBJ2-1; tentatively, D is TRBD2 (6 bases). The CDR3 loop spans 16 amino acids. CDR1 is SGHTA, CDR2 FQGTGA, per germline. The V end lost 2 bases, the J end lost 3 bases, and 14 bases lay between the germline ends.